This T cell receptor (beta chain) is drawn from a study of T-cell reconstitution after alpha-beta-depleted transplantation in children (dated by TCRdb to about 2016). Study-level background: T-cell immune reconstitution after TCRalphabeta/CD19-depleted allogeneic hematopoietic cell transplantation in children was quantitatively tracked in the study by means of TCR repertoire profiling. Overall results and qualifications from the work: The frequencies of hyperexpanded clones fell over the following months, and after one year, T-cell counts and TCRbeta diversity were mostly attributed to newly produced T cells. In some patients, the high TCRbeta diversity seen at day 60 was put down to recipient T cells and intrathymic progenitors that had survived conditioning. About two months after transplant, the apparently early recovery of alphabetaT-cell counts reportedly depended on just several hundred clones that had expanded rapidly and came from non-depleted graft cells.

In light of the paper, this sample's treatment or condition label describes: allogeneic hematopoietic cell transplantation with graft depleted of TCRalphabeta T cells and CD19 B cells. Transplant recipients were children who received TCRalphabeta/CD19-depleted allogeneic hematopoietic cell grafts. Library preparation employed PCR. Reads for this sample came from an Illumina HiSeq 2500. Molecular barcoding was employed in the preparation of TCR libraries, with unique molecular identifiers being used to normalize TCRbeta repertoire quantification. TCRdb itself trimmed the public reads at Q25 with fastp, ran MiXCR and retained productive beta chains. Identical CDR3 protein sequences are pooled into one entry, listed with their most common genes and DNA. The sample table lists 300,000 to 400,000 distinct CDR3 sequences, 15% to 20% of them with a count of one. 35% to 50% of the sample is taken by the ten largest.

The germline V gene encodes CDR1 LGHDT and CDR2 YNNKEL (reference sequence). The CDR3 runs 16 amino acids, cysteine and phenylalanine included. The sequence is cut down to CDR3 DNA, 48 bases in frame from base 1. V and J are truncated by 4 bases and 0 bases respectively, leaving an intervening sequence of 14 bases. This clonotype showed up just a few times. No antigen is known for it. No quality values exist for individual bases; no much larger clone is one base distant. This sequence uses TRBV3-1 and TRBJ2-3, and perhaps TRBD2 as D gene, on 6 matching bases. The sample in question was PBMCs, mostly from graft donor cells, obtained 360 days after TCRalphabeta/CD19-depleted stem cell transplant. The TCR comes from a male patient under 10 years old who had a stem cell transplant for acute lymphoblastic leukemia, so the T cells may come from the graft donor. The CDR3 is CASSPLGGTSTDTQYF. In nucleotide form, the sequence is TGTGCCAGCAGCCCCCTGGGCGGGACTAGCACAGATACGCAGTATTTT.